This T cell receptor (beta chain) was identified in a study of blood T cell repertoires in COVID-19. Overall study: Spain, Italy and the United States supplied samples that represented acute and convalescent COVID-19. From T cells, B-cell-depleted T cells, or PBMCs came the material, which was cDNA or gDNA.

Seattle participants joined during active infection and were tracked over time. Per the authors' pipeline: Estimation of nucleated cell counts was performed using reference gene primer amplification. Some clones are missing from TCRdb's copy, which holds only in-frame ones; the method was immunoSEQ multiplex PCR. V and J calls and clone size are those listed in that table; D and trimming were worked out from the DNA. The sample lists 130,000 or so clones; 88% were seen once. This CDR3 has 14 amino acids. Per germline, CDR1 MNHEY and CDR2 SVGAGI. Trimming took 6 bases from V and 6 from J, leaving 17 bases between them.

This chain connects TRBV6-5 to TRBJ1-2; a weak D match, TRBD1 (5 bases). This clonotype originated in a human donor with COVID-19, enrolled during active disease. The donor label of this sample is uncertain. Sequenced: peripheral blood. For the CDR3, the DNA is TGTGCCAGCAGGAAAGTGGTGGGGCCCCATGGCTACACCTTC. Its protein is CASRKVVGPHGYTF.